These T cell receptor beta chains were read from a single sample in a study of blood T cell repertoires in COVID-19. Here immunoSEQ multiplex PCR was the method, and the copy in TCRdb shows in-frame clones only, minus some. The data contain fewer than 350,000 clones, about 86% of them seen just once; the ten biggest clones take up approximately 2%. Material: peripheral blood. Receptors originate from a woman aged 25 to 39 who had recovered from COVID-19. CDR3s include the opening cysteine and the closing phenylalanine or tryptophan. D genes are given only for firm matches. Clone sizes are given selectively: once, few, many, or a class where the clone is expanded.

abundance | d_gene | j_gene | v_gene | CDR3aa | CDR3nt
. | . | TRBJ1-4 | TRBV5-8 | CASGRTEDEKLFF | TGTGCCAGCGGGCGGACAGAAGATGAAAAACTGTTTTTT
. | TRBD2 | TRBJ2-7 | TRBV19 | CASSMAGAYEQYF | TGTGCCAGTAGTATGGCGGGGGCCTACGAGCAGTACTTC
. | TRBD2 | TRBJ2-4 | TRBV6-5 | CASSSRSGRGPYF | TGTGCCAGCAGTTCGAGAAGCGGGAGGGGTCCGTACTTC
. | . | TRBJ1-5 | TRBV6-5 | CASSPAPLGSQPQHF | TGTGCCAGCAGTCCCGCGCCCTTGGGGAGTCAGCCCCAGCATTTT
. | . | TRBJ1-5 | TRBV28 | CASSFEWGVNQPQHF | TGTGCCAGCAGTTTTGAGTGGGGGGTCAATCAGCCCCAGCATTTT
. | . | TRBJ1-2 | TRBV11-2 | CASSARRVGVGYTF | TGTGCCAGCAGCGCGCGCAGGGTAGGGGTAGGCTACACCTTC
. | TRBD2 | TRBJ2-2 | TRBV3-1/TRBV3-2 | CASSQVGGLRSGELFF | TGTGCCAGCAGCCAAGTGGGGGGACTAAGGTCCGGGGAGCTGTTTTTT
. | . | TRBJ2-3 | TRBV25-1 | CASIPPGETDTQYF | TGTGCCAGCATCCCACCAGGGGAGACAGATACGCAGTATTTT
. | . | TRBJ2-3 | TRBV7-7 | CASSAAGADTQYF | TGTGCTAGCAGCGCCGCAGGGGCAGATACGCAGTATTTT
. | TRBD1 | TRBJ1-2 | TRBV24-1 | CATSESPGQPNYGYTF | TGTGCCACCAGTGAGTCACCGGGACAGCCCAACTATGGCTACACCTTC
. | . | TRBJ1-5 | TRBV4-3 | CASSQDSSVSNQPQHF | TGCGCCAGCAGCCAAGATTCGTCGGTTAGCAATCAGCCCCAGCATTTT
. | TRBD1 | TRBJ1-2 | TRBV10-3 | CAISPGGFDGYTF | TGTGCCATCAGTCCAGGGGGCTTCGATGGCTACACCTTC
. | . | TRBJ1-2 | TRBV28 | CASSLQGNYGYTF | TGTGCCAGCAGTTTACAGGGGAACTATGGCTACACCTTC
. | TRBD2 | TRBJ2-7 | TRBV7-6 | CASSFNPGLAGPEQYF | TGTGCCAGCAGCTTCAACCCGGGACTAGCGGGGCCCGAGCAGTACTTC
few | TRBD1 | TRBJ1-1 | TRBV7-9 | CASSLYRGDAFF | TGTGCCAGCAGCTTATACAGGGGGGATGCTTTCTTT
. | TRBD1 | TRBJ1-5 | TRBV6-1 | CASSDFPQGAAQPQHF | TGTGCCAGCAGTGATTTTCCCCAGGGGGCGGCTCAGCCCCAGCATTTT
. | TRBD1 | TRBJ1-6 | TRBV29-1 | CSVGTGANNSPLHF | TGCAGCGTTGGGACAGGAGCGAATAATTCACCCCTCCACTTT
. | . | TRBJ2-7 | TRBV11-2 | CASSWTESYEQYF | TGTGCCAGCAGCTGGACAGAATCCTACGAGCAGTACTTC
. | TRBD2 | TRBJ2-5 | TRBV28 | CASISGTYQETQYF | TGTGCCAGTATTAGCGGGACGTACCAAGAGACCCAGTACTTC
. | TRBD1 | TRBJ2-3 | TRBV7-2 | CASSSGQNTQYF | TGTGCCAGCAGCTCGGGACAGAATACGCAGTATTTT
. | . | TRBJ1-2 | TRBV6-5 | CASSTRFGYTF | TGTGCCAGCAGCACGAGGTTTGGCTACACCTTC
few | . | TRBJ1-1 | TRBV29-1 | CSAAMNTEAFF | TGCAGCGCCGCGATGAACACTGAAGCTTTCTTT
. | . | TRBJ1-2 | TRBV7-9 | CASSPGRGSYGYTF | TGTGCCAGCAGCCCGGGACGGGGGAGCTATGGCTACACCTTC
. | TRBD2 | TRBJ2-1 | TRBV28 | CASSLTGTSGDEQFF | TGTGCCAGCAGTTTAACCGGGACTAGCGGAGATGAGCAGTTCTTC
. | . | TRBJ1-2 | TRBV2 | CARDQTGFFDGYTF | TGTGCCAGGGACCAAACAGGGTTTTTCGATGGCTACACCTTC
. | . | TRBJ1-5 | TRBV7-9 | CASSLGQIGANQPQHF | TGTGCCAGCAGCTTAGGCCAAATTGGGGCGAATCAGCCCCAGCATTTT
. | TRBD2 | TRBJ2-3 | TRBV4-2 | CASSQIARGATDTQYF | TGTGCCAGCAGCCAAATCGCGCGGGGGGCAACAGATACGCAGTATTTT
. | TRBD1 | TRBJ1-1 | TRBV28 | CASSSLGTGPLTEAFF | TGTGCCAGCAGTTCCCTGGGGACAGGGCCCCTCACTGAAGCTTTCTTT
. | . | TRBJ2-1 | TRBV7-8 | CASSPYGVEQFF | TGTGCCAGCAGCCCCTACGGGGTTGAGCAGTTCTTC
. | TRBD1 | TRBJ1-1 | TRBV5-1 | CASSSQTGGNTEAFF | TGCGCCAGCAGTTCCCAGACAGGGGGGAACACTGAAGCTTTCTTT
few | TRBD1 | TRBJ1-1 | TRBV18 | CASSKRGQTEAFF | TGTGCCAGCTCAAAGAGGGGACAGACTGAAGCTTTCTTT
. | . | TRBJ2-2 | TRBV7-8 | CASRTAMGGHTGELFF | TGTGCCAGCAGAACAGCAATGGGGGGGCACACCGGGGAGCTGTTTTTT
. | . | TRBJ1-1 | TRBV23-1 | CASSQTKLALNTEAFF | TGCGCCAGCAGTCAAACCAAACTCGCCCTGAACACTGAAGCTTTCTTT
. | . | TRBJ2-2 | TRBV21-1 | CASSKVTGRETGELFF | TGTGCCAGCAGCAAAGTGACAGGGAGAGAAACCGGGGAGCTGTTTTTT
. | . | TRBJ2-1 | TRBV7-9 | CASTFSSYNEQFF | TGTGCCAGCACCTTTTCTAGTTACAATGAGCAGTTCTTC
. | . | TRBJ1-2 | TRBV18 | CASSPGINNYGYTF | TGTGCCAGCTCACCCGGGATAAATAACTATGGCTACACCTTC
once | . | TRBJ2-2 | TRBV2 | CATELKMGHGELFF | TGTGCCACTGAGTTGAAGATGGGGCACGGGGAGCTGTTTTTT
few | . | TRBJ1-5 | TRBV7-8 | CASSLADRILYSNQPQHF | TGTGCCAGCAGCTTAGCAGACAGGATCCTATATAGCAATCAGCCCCAGCATTTT
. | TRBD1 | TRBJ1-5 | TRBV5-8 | CASSLGQASNQPQHF | TGTGCCAGCAGCCTAGGACAGGCTAGCAATCAGCCCCAGCATTTT
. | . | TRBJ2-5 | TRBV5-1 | CASSSSETQYF | TGCGCCAGCAGCTCGTCGGAGACCCAGTACTTC
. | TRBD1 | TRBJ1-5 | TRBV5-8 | CASSLVGRGSLRPQHF | TGTGCCAGCAGCTTGGTGGGCAGGGGGTCGCTTAGGCCCCAGCATTTT
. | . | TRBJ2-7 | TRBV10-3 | CAISGSRGKNEQYF | TGTGCCATCAGTGGGTCGAGGGGGAAAAACGAGCAGTACTTC
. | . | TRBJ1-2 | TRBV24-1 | CATSGLPGTSYTF | TGTGCCACCAGTGGTCTACCTGGGACAAGCTACACCTTC
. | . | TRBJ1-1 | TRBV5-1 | CASSLDRATEAFF | TGCGCCAGCAGCTTGGACAGGGCCACTGAAGCTTTCTTT
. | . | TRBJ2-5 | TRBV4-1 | CASSQDEGGGLSTQYF | TGCGCCAGCAGCCAAGATGAGGGCGGGGGCTTGAGCACCCAGTACTTC
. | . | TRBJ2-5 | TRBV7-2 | CASSLVGGRETQYF | TGTGCCAGCAGCTTGGTTGGGGGCCGAGAGACCCAGTACTTC
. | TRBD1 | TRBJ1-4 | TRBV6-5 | CASSPTGELEKLFF | TGTGCCAGCAGTCCGACAGGGGAGCTAGAAAAACTGTTTTTT
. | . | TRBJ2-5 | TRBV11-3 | CASSKLRGVRETQYF | TGTGCCAGCAGCAAGCTTCGCGGGGTGCGGGAGACCCAGTACTTC
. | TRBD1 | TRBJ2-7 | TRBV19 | CASSPRRQGNEQYF | TGTGCCAGTAGTCCCCGGAGACAGGGGAACGAGCAGTACTTC
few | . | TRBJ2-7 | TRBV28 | CASCTGIEQYF | TGTGCCAGCTGCACAGGGATCGAGCAGTACTTC
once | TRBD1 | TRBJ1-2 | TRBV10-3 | CAISDQTGSYTF | TGTGCCATCAGTGACCAGACAGGGAGCTACACCTTC
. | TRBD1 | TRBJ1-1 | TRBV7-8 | CASSLNPGQRNTEAFF | TGTGCCAGCAGCTTAAACCCGGGACAGAGGAACACTGAAGCTTTCTTT
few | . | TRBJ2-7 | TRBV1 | CTSSQDRVRGTYEQYF | TGCACCAGCAGCCAAGATCGGGTGCGGGGGACCTACGAGCAGTACTTC